In its sample, the clone carrying this TCR beta chain is medium-sized. This CDR3 region has 15 residues. V dropped 7 bases and J dropped 4 bases, with 19 bases sitting between them. Each CDR3 protein is one row after TCRdb ran MiXCR on the 5' RACE reads. The data hold around 2,100 distinct CDR3 sequences, with 6.8% observed a single time. The data stem from a study of spatial heterogeneity in lung cancer. Indicated time point: sample taken at primary tumor resection. Untreated early-stage non-small cell lung cancer patients, approximately 76 in total, were the donors. The sample here was normal lung tissue next to the tumor, taken at surgery. This receptor was obtained from a male donor with early-stage non-small cell lung cancer. The chain recombines TRBV12-3 or TRBV12-4 with TRBJ1-2; possibly TRBD1 for D (5 bases). The CDR3 here is CASTSQGLRVYGYTF. In DNA, the CDR3 is TGTGCCAGCACCAGTCAGGGACTCAGGGTCTATGGCTACACCTTC.